Below, 21 T cell receptor beta chains from the same sample are listed, as sequenced in a study of cytomegalovirus exposure and HLA in healthy donors. The study ran its PCR with 60 Vbeta and 13 Jbeta primers. Data came from immunoSEQ multiplex PCR; TCRdb stores just in-frame clones and leaves some out. The table records approximately 140,000 clones, 75% to 85% of them present only once. Sequencing was performed on PBMCs. All receptors derive from a human donor in good health.

This clone was counted between two and nine times. The chain carries TRBV5-1 and TRBJ2-1; maybe TRBD2 (5 bases). V was shortened by 0 bases and J by 2 bases, with 18 bases between the two germline ends. This CDR3 comprises 18 residues. Germline assignment: CDR1 SGHRS and CDR2 YFSETQ. CDR3 DNA: TGCGCCAGCAGCTTGGATTTAACTAGAGGTCTACCCTACAATGAGCAGTTCTTC. Its translation is CASSLDLTRGLPYNEQFF.

V is TRBV6-1 and J is TRBJ1-4; weak D call: TRBD1 (5 bases). V was trimmed by 0 bases and J by 8 bases, leaving 19 bases between them. Germline CDR1 reads MNHNS; CDR2 reads SASEGT. This CDR3 has 17 residues. CDR3 in amino acids: CASSEAGGVPRDEKLFF. In DNA form, the CDR3 reads TGTGCCAGCAGTGAAGCCGGGGGGGTCCCCCGGGACGAAAAACTGTTTTTT.

The chain employs TRBV6-1 and TRBJ2-7; D is unclear. The V gene's germline CDR1 is MNHNS and CDR2 SASEGT. This CDR3 spans 14 amino acids. Trimming pared 6 bases from V and 0 bases from J, leaving 12 bases between. CDR3 coding DNA: TGTGCCAGCAGGGTTGGCGGAAGCTCCTACGAGCAGTACTTC. Protein sequence: CASRVGGSSYEQYF.

V gene TRBV5-1 combines with J gene TRBJ2-7; 8 positions agree with TRBD1. Germline values: CDR1 SGHRS, CDR2 YFSETQ. V lost 0 bases, J lost 7 bases, and 18 bases stayed unmatched. The CDR3 length is 18 residues. CDR3 bases: TGCGCCAGCAGCTTGGGAATCTACACAGGACAGGGTCCGAGGGAGCAGTACTTC. It translates to CASSLGIYTGQGPREQYF.

This rearrangement joins TRBV4-2 to TRBJ2-1, with 10 bases lining up with TRBD2. J gave up 6 bases and V 0 bases, and 8 bases lay outside the gene matches. The germline V gene has CDR1 LGHNA and CDR2 YNFKEQ. This CDR3 spans 17 amino acids. The CDR3 region has the DNA TGTGCCAGCAGCCAAGAATTGGCCAGCGGGAGGGGCAATGAGCAGTTCTTC. This translates into CASSQELASGRGNEQFF.

With regard to this clone: One end of the junction fails to match germline, which may point to a read error. The genes are TRBV7-9 and TRBJ2-7; D remains unclear. Germline V lookup: CDR1 SEHNR, CDR2 FQNEAQ (reference sequence). The CDR3 is 14 residues long. The CDR3 reads CSSSFLYSNYEQYF. As DNA, the CDR3 is TGTTCCAGCAGCTTTTTGTACAGTAATTACGAGCAGTACTTC.

The genes are TRBV11-1 and TRBJ2-7; 12 bases are shared with TRBD2. The junction had 4 bases not matched to a gene; V was cut back by 5 bases and J by 5 bases. The CDR3 consists of 14 residues. The germline V gene has CDR1 SGHAT and CDR2 FQDESV (reference sequence). CDR3 sequence reads: CASSPRLAGDEQYF. CDR3 nucleotide sequence: TGTGCCAGCAGCCCTCGACTAGCGGGAGACGAGCAGTACTTC.

CDR3 protein: CASSTRLAGVTDTQYF. The CDR3 DNA sequence: TGTGCCAGCAGCACCCGACTAGCGGGAGTGACAGATACGCAGTATTTT. The V and J genes are TRBV13 and TRBJ2-3; 12 positions agree with TRBD2. Germline V gene sequence: CDR1 PRHDT, CDR2 FYEKMQ (reference sequence). The V gene end was trimmed by 5 bases and the J gene end by 3 bases; junction bases not matched to a gene: 6. The CDR3 is made up of 16 amino acids.

The rearrangement links TRBV5-4 to TRBJ2-3, with D uncertain. Germline V CDR1 and CDR2: SGHNT, YYREEE (reference sequence). This CDR3 is built from 14 residues. V lost 4 bases to trimming and J lost 6 bases, with 15 bases between them. CDR3: CASSRDRSSDTQYF. Written as DNA, the CDR3 is TGTGCCAGCAGCAGAGATAGAAGTTCGGATACGCAGTATTTT.

The V gene is TRBV6-4, the J gene TRBJ2-3, with 8 bases matching TRBD2. V lost 8 bases, J lost 7 bases, and 2 bases stayed unmatched. Germline CDR1 and CDR2: MRHNA and SNTAGT. The CDR3 loop spans 11 amino acids. CDR3 sequence (DNA): TGTGCCAGCGGGACTAGGCATACGCAGTATTTT. The encoded protein is CASGTRHTQYF.

The chain joins TRBV27 to TRBJ1-1; no reliable D call. V was pared by 4 bases and J by 0 bases, with 18 bases between. Germline V gene data show CDR1 as MNHEY and CDR2 as SMNVEV (reference sequence). The CDR3 spans 17 residues. CDR3 nucleotide sequence: TGTGCCAGCAGTTCCCATCCACGATTTCAGATGAACACTGAAGCTTTCTTT. Translation: CASSSHPRFQMNTEAFF.

This clone showed up just a few times. The chain uses TRBV5-6 and TRBJ2-2; 10 nucleotides agree with TRBD2. The CDR3 spans 16 residues. Trimming took 0 bases from V and 7 from J; bases not matched to a gene: 6. Germline V gene lookup returns CDR1 SGHDT and CDR2 YYEEEE. The CDR3 DNA is TGTGCCAGCAGCTTGGTTTCAGCGGGAGGGTACGGGGAGCTGTTTTTT. Protein sequence: CASSLVSAGGYGELFF.

The chain has TRBV19 and TRBJ2-3; D gene uncertain. From germline, CDR1 is LNHDA and CDR2 SQIVND (reference sequence). Trimming removed 6 bases at V and 2 bases at J, with 9 bases between. The CDR3 totals 13 residues. The CDR3 here is CASSNLVTDTQYF. CDR3 in DNA: TGTGCCAGTAGCAATCTAGTCACAGATACGCAGTATTTT. Filled out from reference TRBV19 and TRBJ2-3, the complete variable domain reads DGGITQSPKYLFRKEGQNVTLSCEQNLNHDAMYWYRQDPGQGLRLIYYSQIVNDFQKGDIAEGYSVSREKKESFPLTVTSAQKNPTAFYLCASSNLVTDTQYFGPGTRLTVL.

This chain connects TRBV19 to TRBJ1-1; a possible D gene is TRBD1 (6 bases). The CDR3 has 14 amino acids. V was clipped by 11 bases and J by 2 bases, with 18 bases between them. CDR1 is LNHDA, CDR2 SQIVND, per germline (reference sequence). This CDR3 is CALLGGAGNTEAFF. The CDR3 region has the DNA TGTGCCCTCTTGGGGGGGGCAGGCAACACTGAAGCTTTCTTT.

The rearrangement joins TRBV4-3 to TRBJ2-2; D not resolved. Trimming stripped 0 bases from V and 1 base from J, with 9 bases between. This CDR3 is built from 16 residues. Germline CDR1 LGHNA, CDR2 YSLEER. Here the CDR3 reads CASSQDRRGNTGELFF. The CDR3 DNA reads as TGCGCCAGCAGCCAAGATCGTAGAGGGAACACCGGGGAGCTGTTTTTT.

This chain joins TRBV7-9 and TRBJ2-7; D is uncertain. Trimming stripped 6 bases from V and 5 bases from J, with 11 bases between. The germline CDR1 and CDR2 sequences are SEHNR and FQNEAQ (reference sequence). The CDR3 is made up of 12 amino acids. CDR3 sequence: CASSQVADEQYF. As DNA, the CDR3 is TGTGCCAGCAGTCAAGTTGCGGACGAGCAGTACTTC.

The CDR3: CASSLDVTGGEKLFF. CDR3 coding DNA: TGTGCCAGCAGCTTGGACGTCACCGGGGGTGAAAAACTGTTTTTT. The J gene is TRBJ1-4, the V gene TRBV5-5; the D gene is possibly TRBD1 (5 bases). Germline V lookup: CDR1 SGHKS, CDR2 YYEKEE (reference sequence). This CDR3 spans 15 amino acids. The V and J ends lost 0 bases and 7 bases respectively, with 13 bases between them. The whole variable domain, filled in from reference TRBV5-5 and TRBJ1-4, reads DAGVTQSPTHLIKTRGQQVTLRCSPISGHKSVSWYQQVLGQGPQFIFQYYEKEERGRGNFPDRFSARQFPNYSSELNVNALLLGDSALYLCASSLDVTGGEKLFFGSGTQLSVL.

The chain has TRBV15 and TRBJ2-1; TRBD1 agrees at 8 bases. Germline CDR1 LNHNV, CDR2 YYDKDF (reference sequence). V was clipped by 1 base and J by 3 bases; unmatched bases: 5. The CDR3 is made up of 16 amino acids. The CDR3 region has the DNA TGTGCCACCAGCAGAGGTCAGGGGGCGGGCTACAATGAGCAGTTCTTC. Protein sequence: CATSRGQGAGYNEQFF.

The chain is built from TRBV7-2 and TRBJ1-2; D is unclear. The CDR3 consists of 13 residues. Looked up from germline, CDR1 is SGHTA and CDR2 is FQGNSA. Between the trimmed V and J ends, which lost 6 bases and 8 bases, there was a span of 16 bases. The CDR3 sequence is CASRSPGVGGYTF. CDR3 DNA sequence: TGTGCCAGCAGATCCCCGGGAGTGGGAGGCTACACCTTC.

The chain carries TRBV5-1 and TRBJ2-7; D possibly corresponds to TRBD2 (5 bases). This CDR3 region has 13 residues. Germline CDR1 SGHRS, CDR2 YFSETQ. Deletions cut 0 bases from V and 3 bases from J, with 7 bases between. Here the CDR3 reads CASSLGTDYEQYF. CDR3 nucleotide sequence: TGCGCCAGCAGCTTGGGGACTGACTACGAGCAGTACTTC.

V and J are TRBV2 and TRBJ1-6; D ambiguous. The CDR3 covers 14 residues. Germline CDR1 SNHLY, CDR2 FYNNEI. The ends were cut back, 3 bases at V and 0 bases at J, with 3 bases in the middle. CDR3 amino acids: CASSESSYNSPLHF. The CDR3 bases are TGTGCCAGCAGTGAGAGCTCCTATAATTCACCCCTCCACTTT.